This T cell receptor beta chain was identified during a study of T cell responses to AZD1222 COVID-19 vaccine. CDR1 is SGHNT, CDR2 YYREEE, per germline (reference sequence). This CDR3 is 16 amino acids long. V lost 1 base and J 0 bases, leaving 11 bases between the germline ends. Clones were sequenced by immunoSEQ multiplex PCR, and TCRdb holds only the in-frame ones, with some missing. This sample has some 120,000 clones, with over 75% found just once. This clone was counted only a few times. Its antigen remains unidentified. Study results and caveats: Unmutated variant regions reportedly attract nearly half of all spike-specific TCRs. The peak T cell response came first, and repertoires were sampled only after it. Distributed over spike, vaccine-associated CD4 TCRs predominated at 160-218 and 743-854.

This sequence was found in an adult in good health. The sample here was peripheral blood, taken on day 0 of MenACWY control vaccination. This chain connects TRBV5-4 to TRBJ1-3; D not resolved. Here the CDR3 DNA reads TGTGCCAGCAGCTTGCCCCCGTCAAGCTCTGGAAACACCATATATTTT. This encodes CASSLPPSSSGNTIYF.